The clone carrying this TCR beta chain was seen ten or more times. Its antigen remains unidentified. This entry belongs to a study of response to subunit inactivated influenza vaccine. Study-wide findings and caveats: Authors suggested that a seasonal influenza vaccination recruits few new T cells each time.

CDR1 and CDR2 from the germline V gene are SEHNR and FQNEAQ (reference sequence). The CDR3 covers 14 residues. J was trimmed by 6 bases and V by 4 bases; bases with no gene match: 2. One entry per CDR3 protein results from TCRdb running MiXCR on the RT-PCR reads. The table records 750,000 to 850,000 distinct CDR3 sequences, around 18% of them present only once. The gene calls are TRBV7-9 and TRBJ2-1, with 11 bases matching TRBD2. The clonotype was recovered from a middle-aged man who received an inactivated influenza vaccine. Material: PBMCs from blood, obtained roughly 5 days after vaccination. This CDR3 reads CASSYGLAGNEQFF. CDR3 in DNA: TGTGCCAGCAGCTACGGACTAGCGGGCAATGAGCAGTTCTTC. The entire variable domain, with the rest obtained from reference TRBV7-9 and TRBJ2-1, is as follows: DTGVSQNPRHKITKRGQNVTFRCDPISEHNRLYWYRQTLGQGPEFLTYFQNEAQLEKSRLLSDRFSAERPKGSFSTLEIQRTEQGDSAMYLCASSYGLAGNEQFFGPGTRLTVL.